The rows below give T cell receptor beta chains drawn from one sample of a study of vaccination and CD4 T cells after COVID-19. TCRdb redid the calling of the PCR reads with MiXCR, one entry per CDR3 protein. The table has about 15,000 distinct CDR3 sequences, 45% to 50% seen once. The antigens these receptors bind are not known. The sequenced sample consisted of CD4+ T cells from blood, cultured in vitro. These receptors were taken from a human donor who had recovered from COVID-19. The CDR3 runs from the conserved cysteine through the conserved F or W. Each record gives: J gene, V gene, CDR3 protein.

>TRBJ2-2|TRBV20-1
CSARHLLAGGNTGELFF
>TRBJ1-2|TRBV12-3/TRBV12-4
CASSLRRGGYGYTF
>TRBJ2-7|TRBV19
CASSNPGLATYEQYF
>TRBJ2-1|TRBV19
CASSMTGAGGVFNEQFF
>TRBJ2-1|TRBV11-3
CASSPPKRGAGNEQFF
>TRBJ1-5|TRBV5-5
CASSQTLTGGYQPQHF
>TRBJ1-4|TRBV2
CASRPSGVEKLFF
>TRBJ1-1|TRBV10-1
CASRGQGATRAFF
>TRBJ2-7|TRBV5-8
CASSLAQTSYEQYF
>TRBJ1-2|TRBV29-1
CSGGGQGYGYTF
>TRBJ1-2|TRBV6-1
CASSGEGYGYTF
>TRBJ1-1|TRBV20-1
CSALIGGLDTEAFF
>TRBJ2-1|TRBV6-1
CASSATRTGGQFF